This T cell receptor (beta chain) came from a study of shared clonotypes between healthy human individuals. Study-wide results and limits: The study found lower generation probabilities in non-shared clonotypes than in those shared by all four donors. Sharing across a handful of donors was seen in 4% to 6.5% of naive CD4 clonotypes.

Only CD45RO-negative cells positively selected for CCR7 counted as naive CD8 cells, so terminally differentiated effector memory CD45RA+ cells were excluded. The authors loaded 200 ng DNA, around 32,000 T cell genomes, into sorted-subset replicate PCRs. The table came from immunoSEQ multiplex PCR; TCRdb's copy has only in-frame clones and leaves some out. The sample lists roughly 550,000 clones, 95% to 96% occurring once. CDR3 length: 15 amino acids. J lost 0 bases, V lost 5 bases, and 5 bases had no gene match. Germline-derived CDR1 and CDR2 are SEHNR and FQNEAQ (reference sequence). For this clone: Its antigen is currently unknown.

The chain links TRBV7-9 to TRBJ1-1, with 8 bases identical to TRBD1. The sample comprised naive CD8+ T cells sorted from blood. The receptor was derived from a woman in her 30s in good health. The CDR3 loop reads CASSNTGGLNTEAFF. CDR3 bases: TGTGCCAGCAGCAATACAGGGGGTCTGAACACTGAAGCTTTCTTT.